This TCR beta chain was observed in a study of PD-1 blockade in classical Hodgkin lymphoma. Study in general: Once every 2 weeks, patients received intravenous nivolumab at 3 mg/kg.

The method was immunoSEQ multiplex PCR; TCRdb's version includes in-frame clones alone and lacks a portion of them. The sample includes approximately 12,000 clones, almost 85% of them seen just once. Whole-study results and caveats: Complete responders had baseline diversity similar to newly diagnosed patients. Reports indicated that newly diagnosed patients had lower baseline TCR diversity than healthy donors did.

Worth noting for this clone: The antigen remains undetermined.

All trial patients relapsed after autologous stem cell transplantation. V shed 5 bases and J 6 bases; nucleotides not matched to a gene: 9. The germline V gene encodes CDR1 SGHTA and CDR2 FQGNSA. The CDR3 runs 15 residues. This receptor was identified in a human donor with classical Hodgkin lymphoma. Sequenced material: peripheral blood mononuclear cells (PBMCs), taken before the second cycle of nivolumab. This chain joins TRBV7-2 and TRBJ1-5; 8 positions agree with TRBD1. CDR3 protein: CASSTRQGRGQPQHF. CDR3 nucleotides: TGTGCCAGCAGCACTCGACAGGGGAGGGGTCAGCCCCAGCATTTT.